Reported below is one T cell receptor (beta chain). The record originates from a study of blood T cell repertoires in COVID-19. Study information: Donors in the United States, Italy and Spain gave samples during acute or convalescent COVID-19.

This CDR3 comprises 13 residues. Deletions cut 6 bases from V and 0 bases from J, with 5 bases between. Germline V lookup: CDR1 MNHEY, CDR2 SVGAGI. Patients from Seattle were sampled longitudinally, starting during active infection. Original processing notes: For nucleated cells, counts were estimated from reference gene primer amplification. This table comes from immunoSEQ multiplex PCR, and its TCRdb copy is limited to in-frame clones, with some not included. For V, J and clone size, that table is used; D and trimming come from the DNA. The sample lists about 180,000 clones, around 83% occurring once.

The rearrangement links TRBV6-5 to TRBJ2-2, with D unresolved. The sequencing sample was made of peripheral blood. The receptor was derived from a woman between 50 and 59 years old with COVID-19, enrolled during active disease. CDR3 nucleotide sequence: TGTGCCAGCAGCCTCGCGAACACCGGGGAGCTGTTTTTT. It is translated as CASSLANTGELFF.